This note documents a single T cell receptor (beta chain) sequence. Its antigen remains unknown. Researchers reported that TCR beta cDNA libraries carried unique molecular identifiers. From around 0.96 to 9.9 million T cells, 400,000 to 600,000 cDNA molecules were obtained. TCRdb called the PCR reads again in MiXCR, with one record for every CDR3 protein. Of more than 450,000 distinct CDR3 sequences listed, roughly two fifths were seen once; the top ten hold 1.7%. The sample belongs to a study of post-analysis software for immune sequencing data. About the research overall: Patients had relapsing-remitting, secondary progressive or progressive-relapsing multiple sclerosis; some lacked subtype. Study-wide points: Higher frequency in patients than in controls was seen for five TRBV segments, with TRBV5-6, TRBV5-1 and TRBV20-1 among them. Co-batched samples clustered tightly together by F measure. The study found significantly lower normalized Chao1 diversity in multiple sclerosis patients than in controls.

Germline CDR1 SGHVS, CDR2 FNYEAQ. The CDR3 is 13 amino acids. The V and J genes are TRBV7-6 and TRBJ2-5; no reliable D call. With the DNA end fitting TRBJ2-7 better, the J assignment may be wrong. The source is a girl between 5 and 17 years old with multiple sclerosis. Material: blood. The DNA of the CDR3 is TGTGCCAGCAGCTTAAATCGAGGCTGCGAGCAGTACTTC. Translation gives CASSLNRGCEQYF.